This note documents a single T cell receptor (beta chain) sequence. Germline lookup yields CDR1 KGHDR and CDR2 SFDVKD. The CDR3 runs to 21 residues. Losses at the gene ends were 9 bases for V and 10 bases for J; bases not matched to a gene: 34. This sample was included in a study of blood T cell repertoires in COVID-19. The table came from immunoSEQ multiplex PCR; TCRdb's copy has only in-frame clones and leaves some out. The data contain over 200,000 clones, 83% of them singletons. Seattle patients were enrolled while actively infected and followed longitudinally. The receptor's source is a woman aged 25 to 39 with COVID-19, enrolled during active disease. The specimen was peripheral blood. V is TRBV24-1 and J is TRBJ1-3, with 8 nucleotides matching TRBD1. CDR3 in amino acids: CATPEGGPGQGNHPPGRTIYF. Here the CDR3 DNA reads TGTGCCACCCCAGAGGGAGGTCCCGGACAGGGAAACCACCCCCCCGGTAGGACCATATATTTT.